The 4 T cell receptor beta chains given below trace back to one sample, sequenced in a study of cytomegalovirus exposure and HLA in healthy donors. PCR used 60 Vbeta primers and 13 Jbeta primers. Method: immunoSEQ multiplex PCR; TCRdb's copy keeps in-frame clones and lacks some. The sample includes just over 150,000 clones, roughly 82% of them seen just once. Sequencing input: PBMCs. All receptors come from a woman aged 45-65 years in good health and CMV-seropositive.

The chain recombines TRBV6-6 with TRBJ1-2, with 8 bases that match TRBD1. The CDR3 is 15 amino acids. Losses at the gene ends were 2 bases for V and 0 bases for J; bases not matched to a gene: 2. CDR1 is MNHNY and CDR2 is SVGAGI in the germline V gene (reference sequence). The CDR3 coding sequence is TGTGCCAGCAGTTACGGGACAGGATCTAACTATGGCTACACCTTC. Translating gives CASSYGTGSNYGYTF.

The chain joins TRBV29-1 to TRBJ1-2; D might be TRBD1 (5 bases). V was clipped by 7 bases and J by 5 bases, with 14 bases between them. The CDR3 is 12 amino acids. Germline-derived CDR1 and CDR2 are SQVTM and ANQGSEA. CDR3 sequence reads: CSANQGDYGYTF. CDR3 nucleotide sequence: TGCAGCGCAAACCAGGGTGATTATGGCTACACCTTC.

V and J are TRBV7-2 and TRBJ1-1, with D possibly matching TRBD1 (6 bases). V lost 2 bases and J 3 bases, leaving 7 bases between the germline ends. Germline-derived CDR1 and CDR2 are SGHTA and FQGNSA. The length of the CDR3 is 13 residues. CDR3 protein: CASSLNRDTEAFF. CDR3 bases: TGTGCCAGCAGCTTAAACAGGGACACTGAAGCTTTCTTT.

This clone was counted a few times. This rearrangement joins TRBV7-2 to TRBJ2-7; D is possibly TRBD2 (7 bases). The CDR3 runs 14 residues. Trimming cost V 5 bases and J 6 bases, with 17 bases left between them. Germline V gene lookup returns CDR1 SGHTA and CDR2 FQGNSA. The CDR3 here is CASSLTGRASEQYF. The CDR3 region has the DNA TGTGCCAGCAGCCTAACAGGGAGGGCTAGCGAGCAGTACTTC. The full variable domain, with the rest looked up from reference TRBV7-2 and TRBJ2-7, is GAGVSQSPSNKVTEKGKDVELRCDPISGHTALYWYRQSLGQGLEFLIYFQGNSAPDKSGLPSDRFSAERTGGSVSTLTIQRTQQEDSAVYLCASSLTGRASEQYFGPGTRLTVT.